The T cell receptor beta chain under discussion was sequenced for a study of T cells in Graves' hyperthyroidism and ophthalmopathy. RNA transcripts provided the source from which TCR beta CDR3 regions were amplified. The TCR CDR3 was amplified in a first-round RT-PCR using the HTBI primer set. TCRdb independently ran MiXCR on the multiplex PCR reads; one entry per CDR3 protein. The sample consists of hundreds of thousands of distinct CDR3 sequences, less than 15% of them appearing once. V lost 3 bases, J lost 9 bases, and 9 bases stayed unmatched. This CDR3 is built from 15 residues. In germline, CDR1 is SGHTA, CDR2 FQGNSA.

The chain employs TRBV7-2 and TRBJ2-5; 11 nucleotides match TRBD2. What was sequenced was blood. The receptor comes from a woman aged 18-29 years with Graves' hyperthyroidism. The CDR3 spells CASSFGRSGGGPQYF. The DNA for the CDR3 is TGTGCCAGCAGCTTTGGGCGTAGCGGGGGGGGCCCCCAGTACTTC.